This entry lists 9 T cell receptor beta chains sequenced from one sample in a study of radiotherapy plus CTLA-4 blockade in lung cancer. The protocol was immunoSEQ multiplex PCR, while the TCRdb copy is restricted to in-frame clones and leaves out a portion. Of tens of thousands of clones listed, about 77% were seen once; the top ten hold roughly 2.4%. This specimen consisted of peripheral blood, obtained from a patient treated with radiotherapy plus ipilimumab. All receptors derive from a human donor with non-small cell lung cancer whose response to radiotherapy plus ipilimumab could not be evaluated.

This clone was seen a single time. This sequence joins TRBV5-1 and TRBJ2-5, with D uncertain. CDR1 and CDR2 from the germline V gene are SGHRS and YFSETQ. The CDR3 runs 14 residues. Trimming left V 0 bases short and J 7 bases short, with 13 bases between. Written as DNA, the CDR3 is TGCGCCAGCAGCTTGGGGGTCATTCAGGCGACCCAGTACTTC. It codes for CASSLGVIQATQYF.

This chain joins TRBV5-1 and TRBJ2-6; TRBD1 is a possible D gene (7 bases). Germline CDR1 and CDR2: SGHRS and YFSETQ. This CDR3 has 15 residues. Trimming took 5 bases from V and 4 from J, leaving 13 bases between them. CDR3 protein: CASSTGEEGANVLTF. CDR3 bases: TGCGCCAGCAGTACAGGGGAGGAGGGGGCCAACGTCCTGACTTTC.

The J gene is TRBJ1-1, the V gene TRBV27, with 11 positions matching TRBD1. Germline lookup yields CDR1 MNHEY and CDR2 SMNVEV (reference sequence). Germline trimming cut 6 bases from V and 5 bases from J; bases unmatched to any gene: 8. CDR3 size: 15 residues. The chain's CDR3 is CASRSAGQGATEAFF. Here the CDR3 DNA reads TGTGCCAGCAGAAGCGCTGGACAGGGGGCGACTGAAGCTTTCTTT.

The CDR3 is CASSPPPGAYEQYF. The CDR3 bases are TGTGCCAGCAGCCCTCCCCCAGGGGCCTACGAGCAGTACTTC. The chain joins TRBV28 to TRBJ2-7; D is possibly TRBD1 (6 bases). CDR3 length: 14 amino acids. CDR1 is MDHEN, CDR2 SYDVKM, per germline. The ends were cut back, 6 bases at V and 2 bases at J, with 14 bases in the middle. Looking up the rest from reference TRBV28 and TRBJ2-7 gives the full variable domain: DVKVTQSSRYLVKRTGEKVFLECVQDMDHENMFWYRQDPGLGLRLIYFSYDVKMKEKGDIPEGYSVSREKKERFSLILESASTNQTSMYLCASSPPPGAYEQYFGPGTRLTVT.

The V and J genes are TRBV5-1 and TRBJ1-1; tentative D call: TRBD1 (6 bases). Trimming removed 1 base at V and 4 bases at J, with 11 bases between. This CDR3 comprises 14 residues. CDR1 is SGHRS and CDR2 is YFSETQ in the germline V gene. The CDR3, as DNA: TGCGCCAGCAGCTTGTCCCAGGGGAGCACTGAAGCTTTCTTT. Translation: CASSLSQGSTEAFF. Filled out from reference TRBV5-1 and TRBJ1-1, the complete variable domain reads KAGVTQTPRYLIKTRGQQVTLSCSPISGHRSVSWYQQTPGQGLQFLFEYFSETQRNKGNFPGRFSGRQFSNSRSEMNVSTLELGDSALYLCASSLSQGSTEAFFGQGTRLTVV.

This clone occurred a few times. This chain links TRBV29-1 with TRBJ2-5; D is uncertain. The DNA end lines up better with TRBJ2-7; the J call may be wrong. The CDR3 runs to 13 residues. CDR1 and CDR2 from the germline V gene are SQVTM and ANQGSEA. For the CDR3, the DNA is TGCAGCGTTGTTATTGCCACTACCTACGAGCAGTACTTC. This encodes CSVVIATTYEQYF.

The V and J genes are TRBV18 and TRBJ1-5; 7 nucleotides agree with TRBD1. Germline V gene sequence: CDR1 KGHSH, CDR2 LQKENI. This CDR3 region has 15 residues. Trimming removed 2 bases from V and 6 bases from J; junction bases left unmatched: 7. CDR3 sequence: CASSPSPQGVQPQHF. In DNA, the CDR3 is TGTGCCAGCTCACCAAGCCCGCAGGGGGTTCAGCCCCAGCATTTT. Together with reference TRBV18 and TRBJ1-5, the CDR3 gives the full variable domain: NAGVMQNPRHLVRRRGQEARLRCSPMKGHSHVYWYRQLPEEGLKFMVYLQKENIIDESGMPKERFSAEFPKEGPSILRIQQVVRGDSAAYFCASSPSPQGVQPQHFGDGTRLSIL.

This clone was observed once. This chain joins TRBV29-1 and TRBJ1-2; D is unresolved. Germline CDR1 SQVTM, CDR2 ANQGSEA. The CDR3 sequence is 12 residues long. Trimming shortened V by 7 bases and J by 8 bases, and 17 bases separated the two germline ends. The CDR3 spells CSASISGKGYTF. CDR3 in DNA: TGCAGCGCCTCGATCTCCGGTAAGGGCTACACCTTC.

The V gene is TRBV4-1, the J gene TRBJ2-5, with 7 bases matching TRBD2. The J call is uncertain, as TRBJ2-7 better fits the DNA end. CDR1 and CDR2 (germline): MGHRA, YSYEKL. This CDR3 is built from 16 residues. The CDR3 region has the DNA TGCGCCAGCAGCCTCCGGGAGGAACTCCTGTCCTACGAGCAGTACTTC. Translation gives CASSLREELLSYEQYF.